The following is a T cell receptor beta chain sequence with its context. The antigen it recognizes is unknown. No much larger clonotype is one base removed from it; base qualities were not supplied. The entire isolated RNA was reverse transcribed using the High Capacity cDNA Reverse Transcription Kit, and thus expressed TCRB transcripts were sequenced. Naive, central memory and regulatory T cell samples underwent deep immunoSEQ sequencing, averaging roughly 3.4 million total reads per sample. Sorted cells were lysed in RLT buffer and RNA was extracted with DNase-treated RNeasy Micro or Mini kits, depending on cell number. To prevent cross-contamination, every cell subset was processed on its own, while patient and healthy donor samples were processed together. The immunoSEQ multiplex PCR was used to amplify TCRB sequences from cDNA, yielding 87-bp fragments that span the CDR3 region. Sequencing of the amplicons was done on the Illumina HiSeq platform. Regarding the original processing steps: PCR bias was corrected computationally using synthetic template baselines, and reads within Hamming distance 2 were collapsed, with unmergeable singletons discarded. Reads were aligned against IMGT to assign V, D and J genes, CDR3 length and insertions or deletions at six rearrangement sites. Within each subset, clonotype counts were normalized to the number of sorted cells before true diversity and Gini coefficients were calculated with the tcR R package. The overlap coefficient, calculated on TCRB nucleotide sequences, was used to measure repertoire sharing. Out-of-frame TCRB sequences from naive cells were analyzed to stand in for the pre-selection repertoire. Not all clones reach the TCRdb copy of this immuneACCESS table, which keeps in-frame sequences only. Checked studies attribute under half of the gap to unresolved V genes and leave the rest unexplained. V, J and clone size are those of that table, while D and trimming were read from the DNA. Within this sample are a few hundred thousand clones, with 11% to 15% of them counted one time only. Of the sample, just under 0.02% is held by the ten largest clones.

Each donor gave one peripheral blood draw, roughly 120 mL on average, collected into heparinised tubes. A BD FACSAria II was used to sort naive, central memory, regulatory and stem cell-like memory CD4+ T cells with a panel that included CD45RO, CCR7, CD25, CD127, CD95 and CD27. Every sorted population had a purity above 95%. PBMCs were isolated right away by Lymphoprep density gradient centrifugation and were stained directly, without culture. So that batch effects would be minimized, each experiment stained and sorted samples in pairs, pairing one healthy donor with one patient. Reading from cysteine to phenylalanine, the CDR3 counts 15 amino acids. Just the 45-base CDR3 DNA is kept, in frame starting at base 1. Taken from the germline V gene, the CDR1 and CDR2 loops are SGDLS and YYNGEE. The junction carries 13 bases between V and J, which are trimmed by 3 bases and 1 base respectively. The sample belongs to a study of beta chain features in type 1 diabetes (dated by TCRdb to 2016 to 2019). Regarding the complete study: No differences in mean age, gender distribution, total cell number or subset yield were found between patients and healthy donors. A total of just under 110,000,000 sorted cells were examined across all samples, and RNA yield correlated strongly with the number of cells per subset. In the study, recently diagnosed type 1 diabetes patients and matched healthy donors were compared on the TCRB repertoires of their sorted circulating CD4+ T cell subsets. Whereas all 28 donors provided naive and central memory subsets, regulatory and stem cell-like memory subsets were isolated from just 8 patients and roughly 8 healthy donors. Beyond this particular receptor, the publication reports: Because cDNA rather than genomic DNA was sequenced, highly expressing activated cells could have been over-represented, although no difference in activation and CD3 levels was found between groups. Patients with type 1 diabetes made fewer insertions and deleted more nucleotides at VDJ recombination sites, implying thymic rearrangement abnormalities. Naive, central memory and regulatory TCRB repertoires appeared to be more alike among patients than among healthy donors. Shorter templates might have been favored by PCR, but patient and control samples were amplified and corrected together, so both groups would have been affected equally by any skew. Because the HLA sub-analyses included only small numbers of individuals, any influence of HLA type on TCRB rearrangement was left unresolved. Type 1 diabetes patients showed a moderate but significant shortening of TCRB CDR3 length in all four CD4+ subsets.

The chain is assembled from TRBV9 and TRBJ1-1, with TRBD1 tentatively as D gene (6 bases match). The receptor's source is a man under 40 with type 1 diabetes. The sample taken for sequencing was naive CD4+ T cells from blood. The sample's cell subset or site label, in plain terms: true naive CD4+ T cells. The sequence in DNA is TGTGCCAGCAGCGCCCGACAGGAGAGGAACACTGAAGCTTTCTTT. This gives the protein CASSARQERNTEAFF.